The 18 T cell receptor beta chains below all came from one sample that was sequenced in a study of CD8 T cells in ankylosing spondylitis. TCRdb processed the 5' RACE reads anew with MiXCR; each CDR3 protein has one entry. The sample yields approximately 250,000 distinct CDR3 sequences, 20% to 30% seen once. Sample: blood, either unsorted or a sorted T cell fraction (not recorded which). The receptor set was obtained from a male donor with ankylosing spondylitis or in good health (not recorded which).

J is TRBJ2-7 and V is TRBV29-1, with 7 bases lining up with TRBD1. Germline V CDR1 and CDR2: SQVTM, ANQGSEA. The V segment lost 6 bases and the J segment 0 bases; nucleotides outside the gene matches: 5. The CDR3 consists of 13 residues. This CDR3 reads CSVLDRSSYEQYF. As DNA, the CDR3 is TGCAGCGTACTGGACAGGTCCTCCTACGAGCAGTACTTC.

The V and J genes are TRBV6-2 or TRBV6-3 and TRBJ2-5, with a weak D call TRBD1 (5 bases). This CDR3 is 13 amino acids long. The ends were cut back, 6 bases at V and 5 bases at J, with 13 bases in the middle. The germline V gene has CDR1 MNHEY and CDR2 SVGEGT. CDR3 coding DNA: TGTGCCAGCAGCGGCAGGGTGGAGGAGACCCAGTACTTC. It encodes CASSGRVEETQYF.

This clonotype was seen a handful of times. V is TRBV20-1 and J is TRBJ2-5, with 8 bases that match TRBD2. Germline V gene lookup returns CDR1 DFQATT and CDR2 SNEGSKA (reference sequence). The V gene end was trimmed by 8 bases and the J gene end by 5 bases; junction bases not matched to a gene: 7. CDR3 length equals 12 residues. The CDR3 region is CSPSSGGETQYF. DNA of the CDR3: TGCAGTCCCTCATCGGGGGGGGAGACCCAGTACTTC.

The rearrangement joins TRBV20-1 to TRBJ2-3; 8 bases agree with TRBD2. This CDR3 has 13 amino acids. The V and J ends lost 4 bases and 1 base, in that order; junction bases with no gene match: 1. Per germline, CDR1 DFQATT and CDR2 SNEGSKA (reference sequence). CDR3 amino acids: CSAISGGTDTQYF. For the CDR3, the DNA is TGCAGTGCTATTAGCGGGGGCACAGATACGCAGTATTTT.

This clonotype came up many times. This chain joins TRBV5-1 and TRBJ2-7; D is uncertain. V lost 0 bases and J 3 bases, leaving 7 bases between the germline ends. Germline loops: CDR1 SGHRS, CDR2 YFSETQ. The CDR3 length is 13 residues. CDR3 in amino acids: CASSLDTYYEQYF. The CDR3 region has the DNA TGCGCCAGCAGCTTGGACACCTACTACGAGCAGTACTTC.

In this sample, this clonotype turned up many times. The CDR3 protein is CASSALGGGNTDTQYF. DNA of the CDR3: TGTGCCAGCAGCGCGTTGGGCGGGGGAAACACAGATACGCAGTATTTT. The chain links TRBV9 to TRBJ2-3, with 7 bases identical to TRBD2. This CDR3 has 16 amino acids. Germline values: CDR1 SGDLS, CDR2 YYNGEE. The V and J ends lost 3 bases and 2 bases, in that order; junction bases with no gene match: 9.

The genes are TRBV10-1 and TRBJ2-3, with 7 bases aligning to TRBD1. The germline V gene has CDR1 WNHNN and CDR2 SYGVQD (reference sequence). This CDR3 spans 13 amino acids. The ends lost 2 bases at V and 10 bases at J; junction bases unmatched: 6. CDR3 region: CASSETTGSAQYF. In DNA, the CDR3 is TGCGCCAGCAGTGAGACGACAGGGTCGGCGCAGTATTTT.

The chain couples TRBV25-1 to TRBJ1-1; D gene unclear. The CDR3 extends over 14 amino acids. Deletions cut 6 bases from V and 4 bases from J, with 15 bases between. CDR1 is MGHDK and CDR2 is SYGVNS in the germline V gene. This CDR3 is CASREGGGGTEAFF. DNA for the CDR3: TGTGCCAGCAGGGAGGGAGGAGGAGGCACTGAAGCTTTCTTT.

This clonotype was observed a few times. The chain recombines TRBV15 with TRBJ2-1, with 8 bases fitting TRBD1. J gave up 6 bases and V 1 base, and 14 bases lay outside the gene matches. Germline V lookup: CDR1 LNHNV, CDR2 YYDKDF (reference sequence). The CDR3 spans 18 residues. Here the CDR3 DNA reads TGTGCCACCAGCAGAGCAATACCCGGGACAGGCAAGGGCAATGAGCAGTTCTTC. Its translation is CATSRAIPGTGKGNEQFF.

This clonotype was detected many times. The chain employs TRBV9 and TRBJ2-3, with 9 bases aligning to TRBD2. The CDR3 has 15 residues. Germline loops: CDR1 SGDLS, CDR2 YYNGEE. Trimming took 2 bases from V and 4 from J; bases not matched to a gene: 5. This chain's CDR3 is CASSVTSGWADTQYF. The CDR3 DNA follows: TGTGCCAGCAGCGTGACTAGCGGATGGGCAGATACGCAGTATTTT.

This clonotype was recorded many times. The chain combines TRBV12-3 or TRBV12-4 with TRBJ1-2; D may be TRBD1 (5 bases). The CDR3 has 11 residues. The V and J ends lost 6 bases and 6 bases respectively, with 8 bases between them. CDR3 sequence: CASRTVNGYTF. The CDR3 DNA reads as TGTGCCAGCAGGACAGTAAATGGCTACACCTTC.

The chain uses TRBV20-1 and TRBJ1-2, with TRBD1 matching 8 bases. The CDR3 length is 12 residues. After removal of 3 bases from V and 8 bases from J, the junction contained 5 bases not matched to a gene. Germline CDR1 is DFQATT and CDR2 is SNEGSKA (reference sequence). The CDR3 reads CSASTTGEGYTF. Written as DNA, the CDR3 is TGCAGTGCTAGTACGACAGGGGAAGGCTACACCTTC.

This clonotype was recorded a few times. The chain has TRBV20-1 and TRBJ1-6, with 9 nucleotides matching TRBD1. V lost 6 bases and J lost 9; bases outside the gene matches: 6. The germline V gene has CDR1 DFQATT and CDR2 SNEGSKA (reference sequence). There are 13 residues in the CDR3. The CDR3 spells CSAVRDRVSPLHF. The CDR3 DNA reads as TGCAGTGCCGTCCGGGACAGGGTTTCACCCCTCCACTTT.

The chain joins TRBV28 to TRBJ1-1, with 9 bases that match TRBD1. V gave up 6 bases and J gave up 5 bases; unmatched junction bases: 7. From germline, CDR1 is MDHEN and CDR2 SYDVKM. The CDR3 is 14 residues long. The CDR3 loop is CASSTGGLGTEAFF. The CDR3 DNA is TGTGCCAGCAGCACAGGGGGCTTGGGGACTGAAGCTTTCTTT.

At least ten counts were recorded for this clonotype. The CDR3: CASSSRGSGAKEQYF. CDR3 sequence (DNA): TGTGCCAGCAGCTCTCGTGGTAGCGGGGCAAAAGAGCAGTACTTC. The chain has TRBV7-2 and TRBJ2-7; the match to TRBD2 covers 8 bases. V shed 4 bases, J shed 7 bases, and the junction held 12 bases outside the gene matches. The CDR3 covers 15 residues. Germline CDR1 SGHTA, CDR2 FQGNSA.

Notes on this clonotype: One end of the junction does not line up with germline, which may come from a read error. The J gene is TRBJ2-1, the V gene TRBV20-1, with 8 bases aligning to TRBD2. Germline CDR1 and CDR2: DFQATT and SNEGSKA (reference sequence). The length of the CDR3 is 16 residues. For the CDR3, the DNA is TGCTGTGCTAGCACAAGCGGCGGACTAGCAGTCGATGAGCAGTTCTTC. Translated, it gives CCASTSGGLAVDEQFF.

The chain joins TRBV9 to TRBJ2-5; D perhaps matches TRBD1 (7 bases). From germline, CDR1 is SGDLS and CDR2 YYNGEE. V lost 0 bases and J 5 bases, leaving 17 bases between the germline ends. The CDR3 loop spans 16 amino acids. The CDR3 DNA follows: TGTGCCAGCAGCGTAGCTACTCGGGCAGGGGGGGAGACCCAGTACTTC. Residues: CASSVATRAGGETQYF.

J is TRBJ2-2 and V is TRBV5-5, with D maybe TRBD1 (5 bases). The V gene's germline CDR1 is SGHKS and CDR2 YYEKEE (reference sequence). Trimming removed 2 bases from V and 5 bases from J, with 13 bases in between. This CDR3 is 15 amino acids long. The CDR3 nucleotides are TGTGCCAGCAGCTTAGTCAGGGCGAGAACCGGGGAGCTGTTTTTT. The encoded protein is CASSLVRARTGELFF.